Below, 24 T cell receptor beta chains from the same sample are listed, as sequenced in a study of T cell repertoires in cytomegalovirus infection. For these TCRs, the target antigens are not known. TCRdb reprocessed the reads via MiXCR and lists one record per CDR3 protein. The repertoire consists of around 770,000 distinct CDR3 sequences, with 25% to 30% occurring once and the leading ten covering about an eighth. The sequenced sample was cultured CD8+ T cells from PBMCs, obtained from culture after CMV antigen stimulation. The receptors come from a human donor in good health (CMV status not recorded). Some clones in this sample may be carry-over from other donors' samples.

The table lists this clonotype with a few counts. The chain carries TRBV7-2 and TRBJ2-2, with a tentative D call TRBD2 (7 bases). Germline V gene data show CDR1 as SGHTA and CDR2 as FQGNSA. This CDR3 region has 18 residues. The ends were cut back, 5 bases at V and 5 bases at J, with 24 bases in the middle. DNA of the CDR3: TGTGCCAGCAGCCATTACCCCCTAGGGGGGGGGATAACCGGGGAGCTGTTTTTT. The encoded protein is CASSHYPLGGGITGELFF.

Only a few counts were recorded for this clonotype. This rearrangement joins TRBV15 to TRBJ2-1; 10 nucleotides match TRBD1. J lost 4 bases, V lost 3 bases, and 3 bases had no gene match. Germline V gene data show CDR1 as LNHNV and CDR2 as YYDKDF (reference sequence). The CDR3 totals 15 residues. DNA of the CDR3: TGTGCCACCAGCAGCCGGGACAGGGGATACAATGAGCAGTTCTTC. Residues: CATSSRDRGYNEQFF.

This clonotype was counted a few times. CDR3 loop: CASSLGRVFNYGYTF. In DNA form, the CDR3 reads TGTGCCAGCAGCTTGGGCCGGGTATTCAACTATGGCTACACCTTC. This rearrangement joins TRBV5-8 to TRBJ1-2; D remains ambiguous. The CDR3 consists of 15 residues. Germline V gene data show CDR1 as SGHTS and CDR2 as YDEGEE. The germline V and J ends were trimmed by 0 bases and 2 bases, with 11 bases remaining between them.

V usage is TRBV27 and J usage is TRBJ2-2; weak D call: TRBD1 (6 bases). This CDR3 has 15 amino acids. The germline V gene encodes CDR1 MNHEY and CDR2 SMNVEV (reference sequence). Trimming cost V 5 bases and J 3 bases, with 13 bases left between them. CDR3 sequence reads: CASSPGTRDTGELFF. CDR3 sequence (DNA): TGTGCCAGCAGTCCCGGGACAAGGGACACCGGGGAGCTGTTTTTT.

As DNA, the CDR3 is TGCGCCAGCAGCCAAGGAGAGATTCCCTACAATGAGCAGTTCTTC. Translated: CASSQGEIPYNEQFF. The chain recombines TRBV4-1 with TRBJ2-1; D not certain. The germline gives CDR1 MGHRA, CDR2 YSYEKL. The V end was cut by 1 base, the J end by 2 bases, with 9 bases between. This CDR3 spans 15 amino acids.

The chain uses TRBV6-5 and TRBJ1-1; D remains unclear. Trimming shortened V by 2 bases and J by 8 bases, and 12 bases separated the two germline ends. Germline V gene data show CDR1 as MNHEY and CDR2 as SVGAGI. This CDR3 region has 13 residues. In DNA form, the CDR3 reads TGTGCCAGCAGTTACCCTTATCGCCGCGAAGCTTTCTTT. Its protein is CASSYPYRREAFF.

This rearrangement joins TRBV13 to TRBJ2-1; the D call may be TRBD1 or TRBD2 (6 bases each). This CDR3 comprises 13 residues. Trimming took 10 bases from V and 10 from J, leaving 20 bases between them. Germline V gives CDR1 PRHDT, CDR2 FYEKMQ (reference sequence). CDR3 DNA sequence: TGTGCCATCCATCCGGGGGCCACGGGGGAGCAGTTCTTC. It encodes CAIHPGATGEQFF.

This clonotype was counted only a few times. This sequence joins TRBV6-6 and TRBJ2-7; possibly TRBD1 for D (6 bases). CDR3 length equals 13 residues. V was pared by 2 bases and J by 3 bases, with 8 bases between. Germline assignment: CDR1 MNHNY and CDR2 SVGAGI (reference sequence). The CDR3 loop is CASSYGQYYEQYV. DNA for the CDR3: TGTGCCAGCAGTTACGGACAGTACTACGAGCAGTACGTC.

This clonotype was found many times. The chain recombines TRBV7-9 with TRBJ2-4; no clear D. Germline-derived CDR1 and CDR2 are SEHNR and FQNEAQ (reference sequence). Trimming took 1 base from V and 2 from J, leaving 9 bases between them. This CDR3 has 15 residues. This CDR3 reads CASSLGPASKNIQYF. CDR3 nucleotides: TGTGCCAGCAGCTTAGGACCAGCGTCCAAAAACATTCAGTACTTC. The full variable domain, rest sourced from reference TRBV7-9 and TRBJ2-4, is DTGVSQNPRHKITKRGQNVTFRCDPISEHNRLYWYRQTLGQGPEFLTYFQNEAQLEKSRLLSDRFSAERPKGSFSTLEIQRTEQGDSAMYLCASSLGPASKNIQYFGAGTRLSVL.

This clonotype occurred a few times. The chain has TRBV27 and TRBJ1-6; 8 bases are a match to TRBD1. The CDR3 has 16 residues. Germline assignment: CDR1 MNHEY and CDR2 SMNVEV (reference sequence). Trimming removed 2 bases from V and 6 bases from J; junction bases left unmatched: 6. The CDR3 region is CASSLDPGQANSPLHF. DNA for the CDR3: TGTGCCAGCAGTTTAGATCCGGGACAGGCTAATTCACCCCTCCACTTT.

In this sample, this clonotype turned up many times. The chain has TRBV4-1 and TRBJ1-1; weak D call: TRBD1 (5 bases). V was clipped by 6 bases and J by 6 bases, with 14 bases between them. Germline CDR1 and CDR2: MGHRA and YSYEKL. CDR3 length equals 13 residues. CDR3 bases: TGCGCCAGCAGTTGGCAGGGCCACGCTGAAGCTTTCTTT. Translation: CASSWQGHAEAFF.

This clonotype was counted ten times or more. The rearrangement joins TRBV27 to TRBJ2-1, with a tentative D call TRBD1 (6 bases). Germline V gives CDR1 MNHEY, CDR2 SMNVEV (reference sequence). V was pared by 6 bases and J by 7 bases, with 13 bases between. The CDR3 runs to 13 residues. The CDR3 loop is CASSLGQNNEQFF. In DNA, the CDR3 is TGTGCCAGCAGCTTAGGACAGAATAATGAGCAGTTCTTC.

The rearrangement links TRBV6-6 to TRBJ2-5; TRBD2 aligns across 7 bases. The CDR3 length is 15 residues. The V segment lost 0 bases and the J segment 5 bases; nucleotides outside the gene matches: 6. Germline assignment: CDR1 MNHNY and CDR2 SVGAGI (reference sequence). Here the CDR3 reads CASSYSPAGEETQYF. CDR3 sequence (DNA): TGTGCCAGCAGTTACTCTCCGGCGGGGGAGGAGACCCAGTACTTC.

This clonotype was picked up one time. The V and J genes are TRBV20-1 and TRBJ2-7; 7 positions agree with TRBD2. Germline V CDR1 and CDR2: DFQATT, SNEGSKA (reference sequence). This CDR3 region has 16 residues. The junction had 10 bases not matched to a gene; V was cut back by 2 bases and J by 0 bases. The CDR3 nucleotides read TGCAGTGCTAGAATTTTAGCGGGCTCCAGCTCCTACGAGCAGTACTTC. It yields the protein CSARILAGSSSYEQYF.

In its sample, this clonotype was seen a few times. The chain couples TRBV7-9 to TRBJ1-3; D uncertain. The germline gives CDR1 SEHNR, CDR2 FQNEAQ (reference sequence). Between the trimmed V and J ends, which lost 5 bases and 2 bases, there was a span of 13 bases. The CDR3 is made up of 15 amino acids. Here the CDR3 DNA reads TGTGCCAGCAGCACAGAAAAGGCCCCTGGAAACACCATATATTTT. Its translation is CASSTEKAPGNTIYF.

This clonotype occurred many times. The J gene is TRBJ1-4, the V gene TRBV7-8; D possibly corresponds to TRBD1 (6 bases). CDR1 is SGHVS and CDR2 is FQNEAQ in the germline V gene. The CDR3 extends over 14 amino acids. V was trimmed by 8 bases and J by 4 bases, leaving 14 bases between them. The CDR3 DNA follows: TGTGCCAGCGGGCGTGGGGGCCTTAATGAAAAACTGTTTTTT. It translates to CASGRGGLNEKLFF. The variable domain in full, with the rest retrieved from reference TRBV7-8 and TRBJ1-4, is GAGVSQSPRYKVAKRGQDVALRCDPISGHVSLFWYQQALGQGPEFLTYFQNEAQLDKSGLPSDRFFAERPEGSVSTLKIQRTQQEDSAVYLCASGRGGLNEKLFFGSGTQLSVL.

J is TRBJ2-1 and V is TRBV11-3; 8 bases line up with TRBD2. Germline CDR1 SGHNT, CDR2 YENEEA. The CDR3 has 17 amino acids. With V trimmed by 0 bases and J by 3 bases, 7 bases remained unmatched. CDR3 residues: CASSLDRAGGLYNEQFF. The DNA of the CDR3 is TGTGCCAGCAGCTTAGATCGGGCGGGGGGTCTCTACAATGAGCAGTTCTTC.

The V call is TRBV24-1, the J call TRBJ2-1; 7 nucleotides align to TRBD1. This CDR3 spans 13 amino acids. In germline, CDR1 is KGHDR, CDR2 SFDVKD. V lost 5 bases to trimming and J lost 8 bases; unmatched junction nucleotides: 5. The CDR3, as DNA: TGTGCCACCAGTGGCTACAGGGGAGATGAGCAGTTCTTC. This gives the protein CATSGYRGDEQFF.

The chain has TRBV6-1 and TRBJ1-2; 8 bases are a match to TRBD1. After removal of 2 bases from V and 8 bases from J, the junction contained 4 bases not matched to a gene. Looked up from germline, CDR1 is MNHNS and CDR2 is SASEGT. The CDR3 runs to 13 residues. For the CDR3, the DNA is TGTGCCAGCAGTGAACAGGGGGCGCGGGGCTACACCTTC. It translates to CASSEQGARGYTF.

The rearrangement uses TRBV6-8 and TRBJ2-2, with D unresolved. This CDR3 has 13 amino acids. Germline V CDR1 and CDR2: MNHGY, SAAAGT. V was shortened by 8 bases and J by 2 bases, with 9 bases between the two germline ends. The CDR3 reads CASYPPNTGELFF. CDR3 bases: TGTGCCAGCTACCCACCCAACACCGGGGAGCTGTTTTTT.

The chain uses TRBV5-6 and TRBJ2-1, with D unclear. The CDR3 totals 12 residues. Trimming took off 3 bases at V and 10 bases at J, with 11 bases between the two ends. Germline V gene sequence: CDR1 SGHDT, CDR2 YYEEEE. CDR3 sequence: CASSSMIEEQFF. DNA for the CDR3: TGTGCCAGCAGCTCCATGATAGAAGAGCAGTTCTTC. The variable domain in full, with the rest retrieved from reference TRBV5-6 and TRBJ2-1, is DAGVTQSPTHLIKTRGQQVTLRCSPKSGHDTVSWYQQALGQGPQFIFQYYEEEERQRGNFPDRFSGHQFPNYSSELNVNALLLGDSALYLCASSSMIEEQFFGPGTRLTVL.

V is TRBV9 and J is TRBJ1-1, with 7 bases that match TRBD1. Germline assignment: CDR1 SGDLS and CDR2 YYNGEE. CDR3 length equals 14 residues. Germline trimming cut 3 bases from V and 6 bases from J; bases unmatched to any gene: 8. CDR3 residues: CASSGSGGSPEAFF. CDR3 nucleotide sequence: TGTGCCAGCAGCGGATCAGGGGGGAGTCCTGAAGCTTTCTTT.

Only one count was recorded for this clonotype. The gene calls are TRBV5-1 and TRBJ2-5, with 12 bases lining up with TRBD1. Losses at the gene ends were 0 bases for V and 4 bases for J; bases not matched to a gene: 4. Germline lookup yields CDR1 SGHRS and CDR2 YFSETQ. The CDR3 is 16 residues long. The CDR3 protein is CASSLDRDRGRETQYF. CDR3 in DNA: TGCGCCAGCAGCTTGGACCGGGACAGGGGGCGAGAGACCCAGTACTTC.

This chain uses TRBV29-1 with TRBJ2-7, with TRBD1 identical over 8 bases. The germline V gene encodes CDR1 SQVTM and CDR2 ANQGSEA. This CDR3 is built from 15 residues. With 0 bases clipped from V and 5 bases from J, the junction kept 9 bases outside the gene matches. CDR3 nucleotides: TGCAGCGTTGAAGACATCGGACAGGGTTCCAACGAGCAGTACTTC. This gives the protein CSVEDIGQGSNEQYF.